One sample yielded the 2 T cell receptor beta chains listed below, sequenced in a study of T cells in Graves' hyperthyroidism and ophthalmopathy (dated by TCRdb to the late 2010s). Preparation of the library involved multiplex PCR. The sequencer was an Illumina HiSeq 2000. The TCR beta CDR3 regions were amplified from the RNA transcripts. For the first round of RT-PCR on the TCR CDR3, the HTBI primer set was used together with the Qiagen OneStep RT-PCR kit. TCRdb applied fastp at Q25 and MiXCR to the public reads, then kept only in-frame beta chains. When rows share a CDR3 protein, they turn into one entry using the most common DNA and genes. The sample includes about 500,000 distinct CDR3 sequences, with 15% to 20% observed a single time. Of the sample, approximately 30% falls within the top ten clones. Material: blood. The receptors derive from a woman aged 30 to 39 with Graves' ophthalmopathy.

This clonotype turned up a few times. This chain uses TRBV7-6 with TRBJ2-1, with TRBD1 as a possible D gene (6 bases). Germline CDR1 is SGHVS and CDR2 is FNYEAQ. V was pared by 5 bases and J by 4 bases, with 21 bases between. The CDR3 length is 17 residues. CDR3 residues: CASSRRGGRTNYNEQFF. CDR3 coding DNA: TGTGCCAGCAGCCGCCGAGGGGGAAGGACAAATTACAATGAGCAGTTCTTC. Full variable domain (remainder filled in from reference TRBV7-6 and TRBJ2-1): GAGVSQSPRYKVTKRGQDVALRCDPISGHVSLYWYRQALGQGPEFLTYFNYEAQQDKSGLPNDRFSAERPEGSISTLTIQRTEQRDSAMYRCASSRRGGRTNYNEQFFGPGTRLTVL.

This clonotype was picked up a small number of times. The chain is built from TRBV10-3 and TRBJ2-3; D unclear. V lost 1 base to trimming and J lost 7 bases, with 6 bases between them. This CDR3 region has 12 residues. The V gene's germline CDR1 is ENHRY and CDR2 SYGVKD. The CDR3: CAISEYDHTQYF. The CDR3, as DNA: TGTGCCATCAGTGAGTACGACCATACGCAGTATTTT.